These 27 T cell receptor beta chains were all obtained from the same sample, sequenced in a study of blood T cell repertoires in COVID-19. Clones were sequenced by immunoSEQ multiplex PCR, and TCRdb holds only the in-frame ones, with some missing. The sample lists more than 150,000 clones, almost 90% occurring once. The sample was peripheral blood. These receptors all stem from a man aged 45 to 65 with acute or convalescent COVID-19.

The genes are TRBV15 and TRBJ2-2; no definite D call. From germline, CDR1 is LNHNV and CDR2 YYDKDF (reference sequence). V gave up 3 bases and J gave up 7 bases, with 15 bases separating them. The CDR3 length is 15 residues. The CDR3 DNA is TGTGCCACCAGCAGGGGTGACTCTAACGGCGGGGAGCTGTTTTTT. Translated, it gives CATSRGDSNGGELFF.

J is TRBJ2-5 and V is TRBV2; 9 nucleotides line up with TRBD1. After removal of 7 bases from V and 5 bases from J, the junction contained 5 bases not matched to a gene. Per germline, CDR1 SNHLY and CDR2 FYNNEI. The CDR3 covers 13 residues. In DNA, the CDR3 is TGTGCCAGCAACAGGGGGCGCCTCGAGACCCAGTACTTC. This codes for CASNRGRLETQYF.

The rearrangement uses TRBV28 and TRBJ2-7, with D perhaps TRBD1 (5 bases). Germline V CDR1 and CDR2: MDHEN, SYDVKM. The CDR3 has 15 residues. V was trimmed by 5 bases and J by 3 bases, leaving 17 bases between them. CDR3 amino acids: CASSIGAGVLYEQYF. The CDR3 DNA reads as TGTGCCAGCAGTATAGGGGCAGGCGTCCTCTACGAGCAGTACTTC.

V is TRBV27 and J is TRBJ2-2; 7 nucleotides align to TRBD2. The V segment lost 8 bases and the J segment 0 bases; nucleotides outside the gene matches: 3. CDR1 and CDR2 from the germline V gene are MNHEY and SMNVEV (reference sequence). The CDR3 loop spans 14 amino acids. Here the CDR3 DNA reads TGTGCCAGCGGTGGGGGGGCGAACACCGGGGAGCTGTTTTTT. This gives the protein CASGGGANTGELFF.

This sequence joins TRBV19 and TRBJ2-1, with D tentatively TRBD2 (5 bases). There are 17 residues in the CDR3. V was shortened by 5 bases and J by 6 bases, with 23 bases between the two germline ends. CDR1 LNHDA and CDR2 SQIVND come from the germline V gene (reference sequence). The CDR3 DNA sequence: TGTGCCAGTAGTGGTGGGTCTACGGGATACAAGCCCAATGAGCAGTTCTTC. Amino acids: CASSGGSTGYKPNEQFF.

This clone was seen a single time. The gene calls are TRBV6-5 and TRBJ1-4; D call uncertain. The CDR3 totals 13 residues. V lost 2 bases and J lost 4, with 5 bases in between. CDR1 and CDR2 (germline): MNHEY, SVGAGI. The CDR3 spells CASSYENNEKLFF. The CDR3 region has the DNA TGTGCCAGCAGTTACGAGAATAATGAAAAACTGTTTTTT.

The rearrangement links TRBV18 to TRBJ2-3, with 12 positions matching TRBD2. Losses at the gene ends were 6 bases for V and 6 bases for J; bases not matched to a gene: 10. The CDR3 length is 16 residues. CDR1 KGHSH and CDR2 LQKENI come from the germline V gene. The CDR3 sequence: CASSQRLAGVVDTQYF. Here the CDR3 DNA reads TGTGCCAGCTCTCAAAGACTAGCGGGAGTTGTGGATACGCAGTATTTT.

This sequence joins TRBV4-1 and TRBJ2-7; 8 bases line up with TRBD1. The CDR3 is 14 residues long. Germline-derived CDR1 and CDR2 are MGHRA and YSYEKL. Germline trimming cut 5 bases from V and 2 bases from J; bases unmatched to any gene: 5. CDR3 sequence reads: CASSTTGDTYEQYF. DNA of the CDR3: TGCGCCAGCAGCACGACAGGGGACACCTACGAGCAGTACTTC.

This clone was recorded once. The rearrangement joins TRBV6-2 or TRBV6-3 to TRBJ2-5; unclear D gene. Trimming pared 6 bases from V and 5 bases from J, leaving 7 bases between. The CDR3 loop spans 11 amino acids. CDR1 is MNHEY and CDR2 is SVGEGT in the germline V gene. The CDR3 region is CASSNAETQYF. CDR3 bases: TGTGCCAGCAGCAATGCGGAGACCCAGTACTTC.

On this clone itself: One junction end disagrees with the germline gene, perhaps due to a read error. The chain employs TRBV7-7 and TRBJ2-3; D is unclear. CDR1 and CDR2 from the germline V gene are SSHAT and FNYEAQ (reference sequence). The CDR3 loop spans 16 amino acids. This chain's CDR3 is CASSLGSSVSTDTQYF. CDR3 coding DNA: TGTGCTAGCAGCTTAGGCTCGTCGGTAAGCACAGATACGCAGTATTTT. Supplemented by reference TRBV7-7 and TRBJ2-3, the full variable domain reads GAGVSQSPRYKVTKRGQDVTLRCDPISSHATLYWYQQALGQGPEFLTYFNYEAQPDKSGLPSDRFSAERPEGSISTLTIQRTEQRDSAMYRCASSLGSSVSTDTQYFGPGTRLTVL.

DNA for the CDR3: TGTGCCAGCAATCCCGGGGAGGGAAGGAGATTGGATGAGCAGTTCTTC. It encodes CASNPGEGRRLDEQFF. The V and J genes are TRBV6-6 and TRBJ2-1; TRBD2 aligns across 7 bases. The CDR3 has 16 residues. Germline CDR1 reads MNHNY; CDR2 reads SVGAGI (reference sequence). V was clipped by 7 bases and J by 8 bases; unmatched bases: 17.

The chain employs TRBV5-1 and TRBJ2-2, with a possible D match to TRBD2 (6 bases). The germline V gene has CDR1 SGHRS and CDR2 YFSETQ. The CDR3 extends over 15 amino acids. With 5 bases removed from V and 1 base from J, the gap between germline ends came to 12 bases. This chain's CDR3 is CASRRGLLNTGELFF. The CDR3 region has the DNA TGCGCCAGCAGAAGGGGACTTCTGAACACCGGGGAGCTGTTTTTT. The variable domain in full, with the rest retrieved from reference TRBV5-1 and TRBJ2-2, is KAGVTQTPRYLIKTRGQQVTLSCSPISGHRSVSWYQQTPGQGLQFLFEYFSETQRNKGNFPGRFSGRQFSNSRSEMNVSTLELGDSALYLCASRRGLLNTGELFFGEGSRLTVL.

The chain carries TRBV2 and TRBJ2-1; D is undetermined. Trimming shortened V by 6 bases and J by 10 bases, and 10 bases separated the two germline ends. CDR1 is SNHLY, CDR2 FYNNEI, per germline. The CDR3 is 11 residues long. CDR3 in amino acids: CASSEVWEQFF. The CDR3, as DNA: TGTGCCAGCAGCGAGGTTTGGGAGCAGTTCTTC.

This clone occurred once. This sequence joins TRBV3-1 (or the pseudogene TRBV3-2) and TRBJ1-5; TRBD1 might be the D (6 bases). The germline CDR1 and CDR2 sequences are LGHDT and YNNKEL (reference sequence). V dropped 2 bases and J dropped 7 bases, with 9 bases sitting between them. This CDR3 region has 13 residues. CDR3 sequence (DNA): TGTGCCAGCAGCCAACCAGGGGACCAGCCCCAGCATTTT. As protein: CASSQPGDQPQHF.

The chain recombines TRBV19 with TRBJ2-1; 10 nucleotides line up with TRBD1. The germline gives CDR1 LNHDA, CDR2 SQIVND (reference sequence). The CDR3 contains 16 residues. V trimming: 4 bases; J trimming: 9 bases; junction bases outside the gene matches: 12. CDR3 bases: TGTGCCAGTAGTAAACCTAGGGACAGGGGACGAAGTGAGCAGTTCTTC. It specifies CASSKPRDRGRSEQFF.

The CDR3 here is CASRARAGYGYTF. The CDR3 DNA follows: TGTGCCAGCAGGGCCCGCGCGGGCTATGGCTACACCTTC. V usage is TRBV27 and J usage is TRBJ1-2; D unclear. Trimming shortened V by 6 bases and J by 4 bases, and 12 bases separated the two germline ends. The length of the CDR3 is 13 residues. From germline, CDR1 is MNHEY and CDR2 SMNVEV (reference sequence).

The V gene is TRBV5-4, the J gene TRBJ1-6; 9 bases map to TRBD1. CDR1 is SGHNT, CDR2 YYREEE, per germline (reference sequence). Trimming at V came to 4 bases and at J to 7 bases, leaving 6 bases not matched to a gene. The length of the CDR3 is 15 residues. The CDR3 loop is CASSLSGTGNSPLHF. The DNA of the CDR3 is TGTGCCAGCAGCCTCTCCGGGACAGGGAATTCACCCCTCCACTTT. The full variable domain, its missing parts supplied by reference TRBV5-4 and TRBJ1-6, is ETGVTQSPTHLIKTRGQQVTLRCSSQSGHNTVSWYQQALGQGPQFIFQYYREEENGRGNFPPRFSGLQFPNYSSELNVNALELDDSALYLCASSLSGTGNSPLHFGNGTRLTVT.

The count of this clone is one. The J gene is TRBJ1-2, the V gene TRBV9; D not resolved. Germline assignment: CDR1 SGDLS and CDR2 YYNGEE. The V end lost 4 bases, the J end lost 4 bases, and 14 bases lay between the germline ends. CDR3 length: 14 residues. Here the CDR3 DNA reads TGTGCCAGCAGCAGAGAGGGAACGCTCTATGGCTACACCTTC. Its protein product is CASSREGTLYGYTF.

The V and J genes are TRBV7-2 and TRBJ2-2; 10 bases align to TRBD2. The CDR3 is 16 amino acids. Per germline, CDR1 SGHTA and CDR2 FQGNSA. The junction had 6 bases not matched to a gene; V was cut back by 4 bases and J by 4 bases. The CDR3 sequence is CASSYSSGRGTGELFF. CDR3 nucleotide sequence: TGTGCCAGCAGCTATTCTAGCGGGAGAGGCACCGGGGAGCTGTTTTTT. The full variable domain, rest sourced from reference TRBV7-2 and TRBJ2-2, is GAGVSQSPSNKVTEKGKDVELRCDPISGHTALYWYRQSLGQGLEFLIYFQGNSAPDKSGLPSDRFSAERTGGSVSTLTIQRTQQEDSAVYLCASSYSSGRGTGELFFGEGSRLTVL.

V and J are TRBV7-8 and TRBJ1-2; D might be TRBD1 (6 bases). CDR3 length equals 14 residues. V lost 1 base and J 5 bases, leaving 11 bases between the germline ends. In germline, CDR1 is SGHVS, CDR2 FQNEAQ. The CDR3 DNA is TGTGCCAGCAGCTTAGGTACAGGGTATTATGGCTACACCTTC. Its protein product is CASSLGTGYYGYTF.

The chain combines TRBV7-2 with TRBJ1-2; D gene unclear. This CDR3 comprises 14 residues. In germline, CDR1 is SGHTA, CDR2 FQGNSA. With 5 bases removed from V and 8 bases from J, the gap between germline ends came to 18 bases. The DNA of the CDR3 is TGTGCCAGCAGCCCCCGCCCAGCGAGTCTGGGCTACACCTTC. Its translation is CASSPRPASLGYTF.

This chain links TRBV27 with TRBJ2-3, with D possibly matching TRBD2 (6 bases). Germline lookup yields CDR1 MNHEY and CDR2 SMNVEV (reference sequence). V was trimmed by 7 bases and J by 9 bases, leaving 20 bases between them. The length of the CDR3 is 14 residues. This CDR3 reads CASNNRGVEGTQYF. The CDR3 DNA sequence: TGTGCCAGCAACAATCGGGGTGTGGAGGGCACGCAGTATTTT.

This clone was seen a single time. The chain combines TRBV18 with TRBJ1-1, with D unresolved. There are 15 residues in the CDR3. Trimming took 1 base from V and 0 from J, leaving 9 bases between them. Germline loops: CDR1 KGHSH, CDR2 LQKENI. Here the CDR3 reads CASSPRLEMNTEAFF. CDR3 sequence (DNA): TGTGCCAGCTCACCACGTTTAGAAATGAACACTGAAGCTTTCTTT.

The chain's CDR3 is CASSYKGGDNYNEQFF. CDR3 nucleotide sequence: TGTGCCAGCAGCTATAAAGGGGGTGACAACTACAATGAGCAGTTCTTC. This chain links TRBV7-3 with TRBJ2-1, with D possibly TRBD1 on 6 matching bases. This CDR3 spans 16 amino acids. Germline values: CDR1 SGHTA, CDR2 FQGTGA. V was pared by 4 bases and J by 3 bases, with 16 bases between.

The sample holds one count of this clone. The gene calls are TRBV2 and TRBJ1-2, with 8 bases lining up with TRBD1. The CDR3 is 15 residues long. Germline trimming cut 5 bases from V and 3 bases from J; bases unmatched to any gene: 8. Germline V CDR1 and CDR2: SNHLY, FYNNEI. CDR3 loop: CASSYPQGADYGYTF. The CDR3 region has the DNA TGTGCCAGCAGTTACCCTCAGGGGGCGGACTATGGCTACACCTTC.

The chain couples TRBV2 to TRBJ1-6, with D possibly matching TRBD1 (5 bases). Trimming shortened V by 4 bases and J by 4 bases, and 11 bases separated the two germline ends. Germline CDR1 reads SNHLY; CDR2 reads FYNNEI. The CDR3 covers 15 residues. CDR3 residues: CASSGQGTYNSPLHF. CDR3 nucleotide sequence: TGTGCCAGCAGTGGCCAGGGTACGTATAATTCACCCCTCCACTTT.

V gene TRBV19 combines with J gene TRBJ1-4; 8 bases are a match to TRBD1. The germline V gene encodes CDR1 LNHDA and CDR2 SQIVND (reference sequence). Trimming removed 7 bases from V and 5 bases from J; junction bases left unmatched: 15. The CDR3 sequence is 17 residues long. CDR3 nucleotide sequence: TGTGCCAGTACTCCTGAAAACAGGGGGGACAAGAATGAAAAACTGTTTTTT. It is translated as CASTPENRGDKNEKLFF.